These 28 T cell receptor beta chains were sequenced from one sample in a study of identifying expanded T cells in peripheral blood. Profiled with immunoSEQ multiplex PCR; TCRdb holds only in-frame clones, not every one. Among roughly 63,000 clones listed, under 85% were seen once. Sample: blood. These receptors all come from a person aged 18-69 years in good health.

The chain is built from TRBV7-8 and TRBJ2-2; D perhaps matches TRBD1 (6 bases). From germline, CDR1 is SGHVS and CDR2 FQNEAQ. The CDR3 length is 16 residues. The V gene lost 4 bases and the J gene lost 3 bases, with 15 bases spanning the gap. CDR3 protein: CASSSQGHGYTGELFF. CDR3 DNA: TGTGCCAGCAGCTCACAGGGACATGGGTACACCGGGGAGCTGTTTTTT.

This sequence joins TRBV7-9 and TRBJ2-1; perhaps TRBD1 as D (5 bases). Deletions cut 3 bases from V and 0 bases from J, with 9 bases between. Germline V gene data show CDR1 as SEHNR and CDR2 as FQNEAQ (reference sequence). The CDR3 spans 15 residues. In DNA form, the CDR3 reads TGTGCCAGCAGCTTCAGCGACAGCTCCTACAATGAGCAGTTCTTC. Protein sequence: CASSFSDSSYNEQFF.

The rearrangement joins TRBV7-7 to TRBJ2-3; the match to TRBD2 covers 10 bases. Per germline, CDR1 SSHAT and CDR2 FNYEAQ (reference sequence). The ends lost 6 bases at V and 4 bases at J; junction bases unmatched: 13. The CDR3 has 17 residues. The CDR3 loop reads CASSRGSGRARADTQYF. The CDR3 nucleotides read TGTGCCAGCAGTCGCGGAAGCGGGAGGGCCCGGGCAGATACGCAGTATTTT.

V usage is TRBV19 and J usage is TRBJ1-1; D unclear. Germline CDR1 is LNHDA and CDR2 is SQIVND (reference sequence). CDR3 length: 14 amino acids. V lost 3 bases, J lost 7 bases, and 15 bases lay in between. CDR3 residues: CASSIDSGYYEAFF. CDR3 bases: TGTGCCAGTAGTATTGATTCGGGTTACTATGAAGCTTTCTTT. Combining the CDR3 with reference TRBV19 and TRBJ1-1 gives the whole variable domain DGGITQSPKYLFRKEGQNVTLSCEQNLNHDAMYWYRQDPGQGLRLIYYSQIVNDFQKGDIAEGYSVSREKKESFPLTVTSAQKNPTAFYLCASSIDSGYYEAFFGQGTRLTVV.

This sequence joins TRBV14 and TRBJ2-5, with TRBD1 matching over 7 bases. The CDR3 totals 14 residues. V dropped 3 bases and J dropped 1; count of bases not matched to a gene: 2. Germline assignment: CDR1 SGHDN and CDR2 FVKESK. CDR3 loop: CASSQNRGQETQYF. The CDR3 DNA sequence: TGTGCCAGCAGCCAGAACAGGGGCCAAGAGACCCAGTACTTC.

In nucleotides, the CDR3 is TGTGCCAGCAGTTTATGGGGGGCCGGCTACACCTTC. It specifies CASSLWGAGYTF. The chain carries TRBV27 and TRBJ1-2; possible D gene TRBD1, 6 bases. The CDR3 sequence is 12 residues long. Per the germline V gene, CDR1 is MNHEY and CDR2 is SMNVEV (reference sequence). The germline V and J ends were trimmed by 1 base and 8 bases, with 8 bases remaining between them.

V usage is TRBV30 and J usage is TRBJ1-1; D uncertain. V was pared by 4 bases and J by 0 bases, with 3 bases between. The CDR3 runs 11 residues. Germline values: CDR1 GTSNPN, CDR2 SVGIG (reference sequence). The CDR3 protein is CAWKMNTEAFF. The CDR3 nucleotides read TGTGCCTGGAAGATGAACACTGAAGCTTTCTTT.

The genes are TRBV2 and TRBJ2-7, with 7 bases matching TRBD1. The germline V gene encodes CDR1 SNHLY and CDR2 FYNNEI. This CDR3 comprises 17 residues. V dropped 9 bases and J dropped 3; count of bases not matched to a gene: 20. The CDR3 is CASPALSGTAIFYEQYV. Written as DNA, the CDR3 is TGTGCCAGTCCAGCCCTCAGTGGGACAGCGATTTTCTACGAGCAGTACGTC.

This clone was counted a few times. CDR3 in amino acids: CASSTDAGAGEAFF. The CDR3 nucleotides read TGTGCCAGCAGTACGGACGCCGGAGCGGGTGAAGCTTTCTTT. This chain connects TRBV2 to TRBJ1-1; D gene unclear. Germline V gene lookup returns CDR1 SNHLY and CDR2 FYNNEI. The CDR3 runs 14 residues. Between the trimmed V and J ends, which lost 5 bases and 7 bases, there was a span of 17 bases.

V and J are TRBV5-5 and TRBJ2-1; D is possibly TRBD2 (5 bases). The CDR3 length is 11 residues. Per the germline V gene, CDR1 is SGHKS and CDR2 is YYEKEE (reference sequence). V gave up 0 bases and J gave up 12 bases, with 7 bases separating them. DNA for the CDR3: TGTGCCAGCAGCTTGGAGAGGGTGCAGTTCTTC. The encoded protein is CASSLERVQFF.

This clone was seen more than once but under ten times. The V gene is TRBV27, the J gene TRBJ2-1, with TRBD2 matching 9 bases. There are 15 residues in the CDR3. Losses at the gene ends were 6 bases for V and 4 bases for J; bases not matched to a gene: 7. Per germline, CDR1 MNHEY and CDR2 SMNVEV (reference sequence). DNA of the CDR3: TGTGCCAGCAGCGAGTATAGCGGGGGTTACAATGAGCAGTTCTTC. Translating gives CASSEYSGGYNEQFF.

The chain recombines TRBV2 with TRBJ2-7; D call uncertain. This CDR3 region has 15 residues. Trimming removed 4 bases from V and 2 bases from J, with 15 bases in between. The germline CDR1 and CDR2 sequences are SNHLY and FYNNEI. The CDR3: CASSAWSTGAYEQYF. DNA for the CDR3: TGTGCCAGCAGTGCTTGGTCCACCGGAGCCTACGAGCAGTACTTC.

In DNA, the CDR3 is TGTGCCAGCAGCTTAGGGACCACCGACGAGGGAGAGACCCAGTACTTC. It codes for CASSLGTTDEGETQYF. The chain employs TRBV13 and TRBJ2-5, with TRBD2 as a possible D gene (5 bases). Germline values: CDR1 PRHDT, CDR2 FYEKMQ (reference sequence). V was pared by 0 bases and J by 4 bases, with 15 bases between. The CDR3 has 16 amino acids.

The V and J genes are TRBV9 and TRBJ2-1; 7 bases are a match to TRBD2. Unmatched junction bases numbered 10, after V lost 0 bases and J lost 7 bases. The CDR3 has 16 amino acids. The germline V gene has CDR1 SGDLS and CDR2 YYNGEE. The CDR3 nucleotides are TGTGCCAGCAGCGTAGGTCCCGCGGGGGTAGGGAATGAGCAGTTCTTC. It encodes CASSVGPAGVGNEQFF. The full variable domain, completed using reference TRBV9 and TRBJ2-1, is DSGVTQTPKHLITATGQRVTLRCSPRSGDLSVYWYQQSLDQGLQFLIQYYNGEERAKGNILERFSAQQFPDLHSELNLSSLELGDSALYFCASSVGPAGVGNEQFFGPGTRLTVL.

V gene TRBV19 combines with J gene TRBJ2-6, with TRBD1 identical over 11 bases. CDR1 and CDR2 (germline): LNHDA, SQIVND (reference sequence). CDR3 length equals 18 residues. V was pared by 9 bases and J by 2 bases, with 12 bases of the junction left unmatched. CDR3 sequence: CASRALDRGPTGANVLTF. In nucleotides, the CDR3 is TGTGCCAGCAGAGCCTTGGACAGGGGGCCCACTGGGGCCAACGTCCTGACTTTC.

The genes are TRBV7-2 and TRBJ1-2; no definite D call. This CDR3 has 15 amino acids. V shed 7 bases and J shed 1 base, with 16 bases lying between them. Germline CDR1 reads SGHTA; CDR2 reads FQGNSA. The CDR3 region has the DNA TGTGCCAGCATCCCATCCGGTGGGAATAACTATGGCTACACCTTC. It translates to CASIPSGGNNYGYTF.

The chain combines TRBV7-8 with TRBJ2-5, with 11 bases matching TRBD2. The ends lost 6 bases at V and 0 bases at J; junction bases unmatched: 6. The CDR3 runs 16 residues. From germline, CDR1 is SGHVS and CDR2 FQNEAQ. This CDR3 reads CASRAGTSGHQETQYF. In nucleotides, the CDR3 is TGTGCCAGCAGGGCCGGGACTAGCGGACACCAAGAGACCCAGTACTTC.

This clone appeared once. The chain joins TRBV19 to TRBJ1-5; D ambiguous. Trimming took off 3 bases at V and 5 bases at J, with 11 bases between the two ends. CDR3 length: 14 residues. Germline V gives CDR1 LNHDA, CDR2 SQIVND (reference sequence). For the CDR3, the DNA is TGTGCCAGTAGTATCGGGTCCAGTTATCAGCCCCAGCATTTT. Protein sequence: CASSIGSSYQPQHF.

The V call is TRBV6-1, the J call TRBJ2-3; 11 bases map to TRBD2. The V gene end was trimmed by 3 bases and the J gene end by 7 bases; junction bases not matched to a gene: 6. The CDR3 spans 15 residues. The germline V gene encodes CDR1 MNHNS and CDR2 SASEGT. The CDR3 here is CASSDGTSGSHTQYF. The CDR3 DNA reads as TGTGCCAGCAGTGACGGGACTAGCGGATCCCATACGCAGTATTTT.

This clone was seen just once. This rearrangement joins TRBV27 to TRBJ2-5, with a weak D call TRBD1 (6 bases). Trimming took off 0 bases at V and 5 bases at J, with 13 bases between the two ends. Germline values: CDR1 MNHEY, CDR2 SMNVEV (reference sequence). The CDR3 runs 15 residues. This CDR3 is CASSLSPDRKETQYF. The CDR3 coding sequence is TGTGCCAGCAGTTTATCCCCGGACAGAAAGGAGACCCAGTACTTC.

DNA for the CDR3: TGTGCCAGCAGTGCGGCAATGGTGTCCCGCACAGATACGCAGTATTTT. Translating it yields CASSAAMVSRTDTQYF. V and J are TRBV6-1 and TRBJ2-3, with no clear D. Trimming cost V 4 bases and J 1 base, with 15 bases left between them. This CDR3 is 16 amino acids long. Germline CDR1 MNHNS, CDR2 SASEGT.

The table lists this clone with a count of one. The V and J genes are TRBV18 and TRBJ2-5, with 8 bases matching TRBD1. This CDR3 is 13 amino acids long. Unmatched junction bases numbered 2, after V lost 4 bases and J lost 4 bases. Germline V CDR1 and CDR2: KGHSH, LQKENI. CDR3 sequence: CASSQGQGETQYF. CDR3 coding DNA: TGTGCCAGCTCACAAGGACAGGGAGAGACCCAGTACTTC. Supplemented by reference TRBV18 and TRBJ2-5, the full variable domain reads NAGVMQNPRHLVRRRGQEARLRCSPMKGHSHVYWYRQLPEEGLKFMVYLQKENIIDESGMPKERFSAEFPKEGPSILRIQQVVRGDSAAYFCASSQGQGETQYFGPGTRLLVL.

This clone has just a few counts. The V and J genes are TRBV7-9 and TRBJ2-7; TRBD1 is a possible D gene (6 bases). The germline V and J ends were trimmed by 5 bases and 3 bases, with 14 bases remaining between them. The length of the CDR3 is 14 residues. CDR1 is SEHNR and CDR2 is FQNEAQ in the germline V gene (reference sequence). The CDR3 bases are TGTGCCAGCAGCGCCCAGGGGTTGGGCTACGAGCAGTACGTC. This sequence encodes CASSAQGLGYEQYV.

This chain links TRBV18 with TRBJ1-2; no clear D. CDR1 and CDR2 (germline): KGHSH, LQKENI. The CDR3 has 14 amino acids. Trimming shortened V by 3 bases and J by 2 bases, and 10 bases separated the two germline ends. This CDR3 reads CASSPSGNNYGYTF. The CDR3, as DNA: TGTGCCAGCTCACCTTCCGGGAACAACTATGGCTACACCTTC.

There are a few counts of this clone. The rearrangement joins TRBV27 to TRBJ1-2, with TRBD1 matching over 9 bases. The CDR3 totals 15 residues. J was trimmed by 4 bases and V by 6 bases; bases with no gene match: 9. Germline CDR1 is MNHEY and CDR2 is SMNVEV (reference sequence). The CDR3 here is CASRPQGASGYGYTF. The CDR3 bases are TGTGCCAGCAGGCCACAGGGGGCGAGCGGCTATGGCTACACCTTC.

CDR3 protein: CASSLVQGTPLHF. The CDR3 DNA follows: TGTGCCAGCAGCTTAGTACAGGGGACACCCCTCCACTTT. V usage is TRBV7-3 and J usage is TRBJ1-6, with TRBD1 matching over 7 bases. V dropped 2 bases and J dropped 11; count of bases not matched to a gene: 3. The germline V gene encodes CDR1 SGHTA and CDR2 FQGTGA. This CDR3 contains 13 residues.

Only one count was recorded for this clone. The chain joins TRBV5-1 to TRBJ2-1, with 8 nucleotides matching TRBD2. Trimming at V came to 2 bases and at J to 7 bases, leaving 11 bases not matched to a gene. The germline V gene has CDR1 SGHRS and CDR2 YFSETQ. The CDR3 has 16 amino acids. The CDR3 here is CASSFTAGGRGNEQFF. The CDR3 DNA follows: TGCGCCAGCAGCTTTACGGCGGGAGGACGGGGGAATGAGCAGTTCTTC.

CDR3 nucleotide sequence: TGTGCCTGGAACAGCAACCTGGACAGTCCTACTGGCTACACCTTC. Translation gives CAWNSNLDSPTGYTF. The chain carries TRBV30 and TRBJ1-2; tentative D call: TRBD1 (6 bases). V was clipped by 4 bases and J by 7 bases, with 22 bases between them. From germline, CDR1 is GTSNPN and CDR2 SVGIG (reference sequence). CDR3 length: 15 amino acids.